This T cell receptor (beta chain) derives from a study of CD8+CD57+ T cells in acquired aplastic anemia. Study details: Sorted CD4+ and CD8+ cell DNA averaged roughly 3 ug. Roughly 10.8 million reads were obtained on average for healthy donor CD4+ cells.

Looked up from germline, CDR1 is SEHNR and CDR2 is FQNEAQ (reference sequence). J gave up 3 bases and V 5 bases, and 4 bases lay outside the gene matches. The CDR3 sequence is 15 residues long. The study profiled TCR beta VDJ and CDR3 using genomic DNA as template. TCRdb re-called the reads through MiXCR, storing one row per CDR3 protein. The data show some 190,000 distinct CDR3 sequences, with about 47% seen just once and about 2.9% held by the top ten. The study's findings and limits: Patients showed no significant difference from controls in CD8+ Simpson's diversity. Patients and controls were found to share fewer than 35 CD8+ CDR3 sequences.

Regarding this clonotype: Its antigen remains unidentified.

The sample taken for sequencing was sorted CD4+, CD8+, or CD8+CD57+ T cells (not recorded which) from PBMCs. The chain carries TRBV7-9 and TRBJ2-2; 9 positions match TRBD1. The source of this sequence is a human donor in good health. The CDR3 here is CASSERQGDTGELFF. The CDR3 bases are TGTGCCAGCAGCGAAAGACAGGGGGACACCGGGGAGCTGTTTTTT.